Shown below are 14 T cell receptor beta chains from a single sample sequenced in a study of CD8 T cells in ankylosing spondylitis (dated by TCRdb to the late 2010s). Receptor amplification or capture employed 5' RACE. Sequencing instrument: Illumina HiSeq 2500. The public reads were run again by TCRdb, first through fastp at Q25 and then through MiXCR, and only productive beta chains were kept. Every distinct CDR3 protein forms one entry, paired with its most common genes and DNA. The sample table records 150,000 to 200,000 distinct CDR3 sequences; around 32% of these occur just once. Jointly, the top ten make up approximately 6% of the sample. Sequencing was carried out using synovial fluid, either unsorted or a sorted T cell fraction (not recorded which). The receptors here all came from a male donor with ankylosing spondylitis.

The chain employs TRBV27 and TRBJ2-1, with no clear D. The CDR3 extends over 16 amino acids. Germline V gives CDR1 MNHEY, CDR2 SMNVEV (reference sequence). V lost 3 bases, J lost 2 bases, and 14 bases lay in between. This CDR3 is CASSFGVGKAYNEQFF. The CDR3 DNA follows: TGTGCCAGCAGTTTTGGGGTAGGGAAGGCCTACAATGAGCAGTTCTTC.

The rearrangement joins TRBV20-1 to TRBJ2-5; D could derive from TRBD1 or TRBD2 (5 bases each). This CDR3 is built from 13 residues. Germline V gene lookup returns CDR1 DFQATT and CDR2 SNEGSKA (reference sequence). With 5 bases removed from V and 0 bases from J, the gap between germline ends came to 10 bases. CDR3 sequence: CSAGQGDQETQYF. The CDR3 nucleotides are TGCAGTGCTGGCCAGGGAGACCAAGAGACCCAGTACTTC.

The chain couples TRBV20-1 to TRBJ2-7; D may be TRBD1 or TRBD2 (5 bases each). Germline V gives CDR1 DFQATT, CDR2 SNEGSKA (reference sequence). The germline V and J ends were trimmed by 5 bases and 1 base, with 12 bases remaining between them. The CDR3 is made up of 13 amino acids. CDR3 coding DNA: TGCAGTGCTGCCGGGACGGTATCCTACGAGCAGTACTTC. This encodes CSAAGTVSYEQYF.

V is TRBV2 and J is TRBJ2-5, with TRBD2 as a possible D gene (5 bases). V lost 6 bases and J 2 bases, leaving 16 bases between the germline ends. Germline CDR1 and CDR2: SNHLY and FYNNEI. There are 15 residues in the CDR3. The CDR3 here is CASSTEAGAQETQYF. The CDR3 bases are TGTGCCAGCAGCACCGAGGCGGGCGCTCAAGAGACCCAGTACTTC.

V gene TRBV6-1 combines with J gene TRBJ1-3, with D possibly TRBD1 on 5 matching bases. Germline V gene sequence: CDR1 MNHNS, CDR2 SASEGT. This CDR3 comprises 14 residues. V was cut by 4 bases and J by 3 bases, with 10 bases left in between. CDR3 amino acids: CASSAQGGGNTIYF. The CDR3 DNA reads as TGTGCCAGCAGTGCCCAGGGTGGTGGAAACACCATATATTTT.

The table lists this clonotype with many counts. The rearrangement uses TRBV20-1 and TRBJ1-4; no definite D call. The germline V and J ends were trimmed by 3 bases and 4 bases, with 15 bases remaining between them. The length of the CDR3 is 15 residues. Germline V gene data show CDR1 as DFQATT and CDR2 as SNEGSKA (reference sequence). Here the CDR3 DNA reads TGCAGTGCTAGTGCCTTAGCGCAACGTAATGAAAAACTGTTTTTT. Its protein is CSASALAQRNEKLFF.

This clonotype was recorded at least ten times. This sequence joins TRBV5-1 and TRBJ1-1; no definite D call. CDR1 and CDR2 from the germline V gene are SGHRS and YFSETQ. CDR3 length equals 13 residues. V shed 0 bases and J shed 8 bases, with 11 bases lying between them. The CDR3 nucleotides are TGCGCCAGCAGCTTGGGGCCGGGAAGGGAAGCTTTCTTT. Protein sequence: CASSLGPGREAFF.

The chain links TRBV3-1 to TRBJ2-7, with 9 bases aligning to TRBD2. The CDR3 totals 14 residues. Germline loops: CDR1 LGHDT, CDR2 YNNKEL (reference sequence). Trimming removed 5 bases from V and 5 bases from J; junction bases left unmatched: 7. For the CDR3, the DNA is TGTGCCAGCAGCGCCCGACTAGCGGCGAACGAGCAGTACTTC. Protein product: CASSARLAANEQYF.

The DNA for the CDR3 is TGTGCCAGCAGTAATGCGGGGACTTTTCGCTACACCTTC. This translates into CASSNAGTFRYTF. The chain couples TRBV12-3 or TRBV12-4 to TRBJ1-2, with D perhaps matching TRBD1 (5 bases). Trimming took off 5 bases at V and 9 bases at J, with 16 bases between the two ends. The CDR3 covers 13 residues.

In its sample, this clonotype was seen many times. V usage is TRBV7-6 and J usage is TRBJ2-7, with D unresolved. V was clipped by 5 bases and J by 4 bases, with 12 bases between them. The germline CDR1 and CDR2 sequences are SGHVS and FNYEAQ. The CDR3 length is 13 residues. In nucleotides, the CDR3 is TGTGCCAGCAGCCTAGACTCCCAGTACGAGCAGTACTTC. Its translation: CASSLDSQYEQYF. The entire variable domain, with the rest obtained from reference TRBV7-6 and TRBJ2-7, is as follows: GAGVSQSPRYKVTKRGQDVALRCDPISGHVSLYWYRQALGQGPEFLTYFNYEAQQDKSGLPNDRFSAERPEGSISTLTIQRTEQRDSAMYRCASSLDSQYEQYFGPGTRLTVT.

A few counts support this clonotype. This chain uses TRBV6-5 with TRBJ2-7; no firm D call. Trimming took off 2 bases at V and 3 bases at J, with 14 bases between the two ends. Per germline, CDR1 MNHEY and CDR2 SVGAGI. There are 15 residues in the CDR3. The CDR3 DNA sequence: TGTGCCAGCAGTTACAGCGTTGAGCAGAACTACGAGCAGTACTTC. Translated, it gives CASSYSVEQNYEQYF.

This sequence joins TRBV9 and TRBJ2-1; 9 nucleotides align to TRBD2. The germline gives CDR1 SGDLS, CDR2 YYNGEE. The CDR3 has 15 amino acids. Trimming removed 1 base from V and 7 bases from J; junction bases left unmatched: 6. The CDR3 is CASSVRAGGENEQFF. The CDR3 coding sequence is TGTGCCAGCAGCGTAAGGGCGGGAGGGGAGAATGAGCAGTTCTTC. The complete variable domain, with remaining parts taken from reference TRBV9 and TRBJ2-1, reads DSGVTQTPKHLITATGQRVTLRCSPRSGDLSVYWYQQSLDQGLQFLIQYYNGEERAKGNILERFSAQQFPDLHSELNLSSLELGDSALYFCASSVRAGGENEQFFGPGTRLTVL.

This clonotype was seen once. The chain uses TRBV5-1 and TRBJ2-7, with TRBD1 matching over 9 bases. The germline V gene encodes CDR1 SGHRS and CDR2 YFSETQ. V shed 3 bases, J shed 3 bases, and the junction held 4 bases outside the gene matches. This CDR3 is 14 amino acids long. The CDR3 nucleotides are TGCGCCAGCAGCTCCGGGACAGGGCTCTACGAGCAGTACTTC. Residues: CASSSGTGLYEQYF. The full variable domain, its missing parts supplied by reference TRBV5-1 and TRBJ2-7, is KAGVTQTPRYLIKTRGQQVTLSCSPISGHRSVSWYQQTPGQGLQFLFEYFSETQRNKGNFPGRFSGRQFSNSRSEMNVSTLELGDSALYLCASSSGTGLYEQYFGPGTRLTVT.

The chain combines TRBV10-1 with TRBJ2-3; TRBD2 matches 7 bases. The CDR3 spans 15 residues. Germline V gives CDR1 WNHNN, CDR2 SYGVQD (reference sequence). V shed 4 bases, J shed 5 bases, and the junction held 9 bases outside the gene matches. The CDR3 DNA sequence: TGCGCCAGCAGTGCGAGGGGAGGGCGCAGAGATACGCAGTATTTT. Encoded protein: CASSARGGRRDTQYF.